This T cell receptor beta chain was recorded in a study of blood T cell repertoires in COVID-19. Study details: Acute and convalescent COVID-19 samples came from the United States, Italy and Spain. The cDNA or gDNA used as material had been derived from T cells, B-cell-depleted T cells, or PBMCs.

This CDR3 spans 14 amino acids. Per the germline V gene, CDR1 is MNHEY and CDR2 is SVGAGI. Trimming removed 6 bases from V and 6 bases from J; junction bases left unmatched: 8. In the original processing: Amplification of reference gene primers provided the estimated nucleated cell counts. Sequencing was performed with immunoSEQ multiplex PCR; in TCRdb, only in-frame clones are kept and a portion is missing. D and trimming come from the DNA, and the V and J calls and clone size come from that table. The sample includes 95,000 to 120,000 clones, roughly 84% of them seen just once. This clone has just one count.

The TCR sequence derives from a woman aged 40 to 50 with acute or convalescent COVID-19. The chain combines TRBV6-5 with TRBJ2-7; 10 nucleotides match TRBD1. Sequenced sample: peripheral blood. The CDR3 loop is CASRGTGDGGEQYF. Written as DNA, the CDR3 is TGTGCCAGCAGAGGGACAGGGGACGGTGGCGAGCAGTACTTC.